Included here is one T cell receptor (beta chain) sequence, with context. The data originate from a study of control samples from healthy donors and cancer patients. Trimming cost V 4 bases and J 4 bases, with 20 bases left between them. CDR3 length equals 16 residues. The germline V gene has CDR1 SGHDT and CDR2 YYEEEE. Libraries were prepared by immunoSEQ multiplex PCR; TCRdb keeps only in-frame clonotypes and omits some of them. The sample consists of 170,000 or so clones, roughly 91% of them appearing once. The rearrangement uses TRBV5-6 and TRBJ1-2, with D perhaps TRBD1 (5 bases). Sample: blood. The sequence was collected from a man aged 18 to 35 in good health. Here the CDR3 DNA reads TGTGCCAGCAGCGCAGACCGGGACCCCGGAACCTATGGCTACACCTTC. Its protein product is CASSADRDPGTYGYTF.